This T cell receptor (beta chain) was identified during a study of cytomegalovirus exposure and HLA in healthy donors. About the study: Out of 398 genotyped donors, approximately 84% belonged to the Caucasian-associated ancestry cluster. General study results and limits: Most observed TCR sequences were rare, whereas some public TCRs were detected in many donors. Listed as cytomegalovirus-associated were 150 to 200 TCR beta chains.

The PCR made use of 60 Vbeta and 13 Jbeta primers. As originally analysed: Later analysis identified some 80 million unique TCR beta chains, about 10 million shared. The data were produced by immunoSEQ multiplex PCR, yet TCRdb's version contains in-frame clones alone and is incomplete. That table is the source of V, J and clone size, and D and trimming were worked out from the DNA. Of about 130,000 clones listed, around 77% are singletons. Note on this clone: Its antigen remains unidentified.

CDR1 is MNHEY and CDR2 is SVGAGI in the germline V gene. The CDR3 has 13 residues. Trimming shortened V by 0 bases and J by 4 bases, and 4 bases separated the two germline ends. Sequenced sample: PBMCs. The chain combines TRBV6-5 with TRBJ1-5; no clear D. The clonotype originates from a man aged 25-45 years in good health. The CDR3 bases are TGTGCCAGCAGTTACTCGCTAAATCAGCCCCAGCATTTT. It is translated as CASSYSLNQPQHF.